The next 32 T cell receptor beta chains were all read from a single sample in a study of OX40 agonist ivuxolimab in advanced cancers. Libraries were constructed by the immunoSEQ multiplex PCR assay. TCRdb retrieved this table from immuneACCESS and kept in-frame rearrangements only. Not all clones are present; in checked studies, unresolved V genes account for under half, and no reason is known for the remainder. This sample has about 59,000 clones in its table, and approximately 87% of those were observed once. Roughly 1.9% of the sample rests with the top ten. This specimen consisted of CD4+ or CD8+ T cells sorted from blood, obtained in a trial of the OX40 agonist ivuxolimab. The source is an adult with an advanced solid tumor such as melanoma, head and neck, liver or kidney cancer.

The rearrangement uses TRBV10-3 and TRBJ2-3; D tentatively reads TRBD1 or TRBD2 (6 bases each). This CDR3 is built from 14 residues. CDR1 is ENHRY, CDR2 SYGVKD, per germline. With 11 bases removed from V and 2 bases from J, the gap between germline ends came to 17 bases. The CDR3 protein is CAVRGGISTDTQYF. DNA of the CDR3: TGTGCCGTGCGAGGGGGGATTTCCACAGATACGCAGTATTTT.

The CDR3 spells CSVRGANVLTF. DNA of the CDR3: TGCAGCGTTCGTGGGGCCAACGTCCTGACTTTC. The chain has TRBV29-1 and TRBJ2-6; D gene unclear. Germline V gives CDR1 SQVTM, CDR2 ANQGSEA. The CDR3 is 11 residues long. V lost 5 bases and J lost 3, with 2 bases in between.

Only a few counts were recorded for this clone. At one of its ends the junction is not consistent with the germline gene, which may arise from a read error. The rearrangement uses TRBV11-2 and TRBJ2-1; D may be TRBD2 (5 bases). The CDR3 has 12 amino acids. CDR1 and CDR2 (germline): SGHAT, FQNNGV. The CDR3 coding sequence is TGTGCCAGCAGTTATGGTCGGGGAAGATTAGTCTTC. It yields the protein CASSYGRGRLVF. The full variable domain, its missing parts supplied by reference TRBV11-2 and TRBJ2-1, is EAGVAQSPRYKIIEKRQSVAFWCNPISGHATLYWYQQILGQGPKLLIQFQNNGVVDDSQLPKDRFSAERLKGVDSTLKIQPAKLEDSAVYLCASSYGRGRLVFGPGTRLTVL.

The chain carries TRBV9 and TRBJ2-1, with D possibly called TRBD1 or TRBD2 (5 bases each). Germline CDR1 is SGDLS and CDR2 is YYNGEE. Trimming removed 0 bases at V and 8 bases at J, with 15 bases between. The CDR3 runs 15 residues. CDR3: CASSVGGDMGDEQFF. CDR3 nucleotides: TGTGCCAGCAGCGTAGGAGGGGATATGGGGGATGAGCAGTTCTTC.

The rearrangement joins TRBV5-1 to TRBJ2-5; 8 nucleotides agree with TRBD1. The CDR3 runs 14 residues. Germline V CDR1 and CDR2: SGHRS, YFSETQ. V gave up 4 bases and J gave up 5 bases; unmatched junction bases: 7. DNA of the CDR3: TGCGCCAGCAGCATTGACAGGGGAAGGGAGACCCAGTACTTC. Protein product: CASSIDRGRETQYF.

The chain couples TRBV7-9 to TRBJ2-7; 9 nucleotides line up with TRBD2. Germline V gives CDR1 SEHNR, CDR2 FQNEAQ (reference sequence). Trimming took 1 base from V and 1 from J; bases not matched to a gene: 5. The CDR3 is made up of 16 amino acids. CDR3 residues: CASSLGGLAPSYEQYF. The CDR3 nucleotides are TGTGCCAGCAGCTTAGGCGGACTAGCGCCGTCCTACGAGCAGTACTTC.

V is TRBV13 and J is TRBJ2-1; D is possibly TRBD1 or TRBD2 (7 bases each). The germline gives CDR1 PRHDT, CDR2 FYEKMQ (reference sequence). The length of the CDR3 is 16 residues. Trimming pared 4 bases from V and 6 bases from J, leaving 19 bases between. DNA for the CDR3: TGTGCCAGCAGCTCCTACAGGGGAGGGCGGGTCAATGAGCAGTTCTTC. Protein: CASSSYRGGRVNEQFF.

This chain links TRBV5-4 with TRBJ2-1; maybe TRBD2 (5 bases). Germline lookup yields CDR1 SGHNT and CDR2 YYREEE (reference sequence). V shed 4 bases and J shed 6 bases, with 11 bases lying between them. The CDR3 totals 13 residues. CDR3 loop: CASSRMAGNEQFF. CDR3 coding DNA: TGTGCCAGCAGCCGAATGGCGGGCAATGAGCAGTTCTTC.

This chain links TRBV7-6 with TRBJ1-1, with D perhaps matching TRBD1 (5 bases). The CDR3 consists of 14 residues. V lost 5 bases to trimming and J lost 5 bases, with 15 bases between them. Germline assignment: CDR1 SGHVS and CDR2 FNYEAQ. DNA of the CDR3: TGTGCCAGCAGCCCCCCCCCATGGGGGACTGAAGCTTTCTTT. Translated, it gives CASSPPPWGTEAFF.

The chain's CDR3 is CASRGRVHQPQHF. CDR3 nucleotides: TGTGCCAGCAGGGGCAGGGTCCATCAGCCCCAGCATTTT. The chain recombines TRBV28 with TRBJ1-5; weak D call: TRBD1 (5 bases). This CDR3 contains 13 residues. V was cut by 6 bases and J by 5 bases, with 11 bases left in between. Germline CDR1 and CDR2: MDHEN and SYDVKM.

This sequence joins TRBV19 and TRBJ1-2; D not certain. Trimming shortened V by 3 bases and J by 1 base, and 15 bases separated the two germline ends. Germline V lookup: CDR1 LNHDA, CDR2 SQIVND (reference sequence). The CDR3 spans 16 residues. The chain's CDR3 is CASSMNGQAGNYGYTF. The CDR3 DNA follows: TGTGCCAGTAGTATGAATGGCCAGGCGGGTAACTATGGCTACACCTTC.

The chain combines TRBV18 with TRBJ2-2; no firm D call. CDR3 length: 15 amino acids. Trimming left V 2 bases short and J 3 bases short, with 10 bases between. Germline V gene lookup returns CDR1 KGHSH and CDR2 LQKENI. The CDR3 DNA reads TGTGCCAGCTCACCAACAAGGGTGGACACCGGGGAGCTGTTTTTT. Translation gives CASSPTRVDTGELFF.

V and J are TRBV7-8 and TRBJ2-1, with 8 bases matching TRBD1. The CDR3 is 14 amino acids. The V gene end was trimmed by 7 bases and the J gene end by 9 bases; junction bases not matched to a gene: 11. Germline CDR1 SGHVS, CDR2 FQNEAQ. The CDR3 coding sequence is TGTGCCAGCAACCGAGGACAGGGTGGGGCTGAGCAGTTCTTC. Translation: CASNRGQGGAEQFF.

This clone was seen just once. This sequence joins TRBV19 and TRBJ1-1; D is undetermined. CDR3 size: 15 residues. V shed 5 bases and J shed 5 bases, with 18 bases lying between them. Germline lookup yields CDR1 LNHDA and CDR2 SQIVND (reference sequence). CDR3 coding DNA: TGTGCCAGTAGTCGTGGGCTGAAAGTAGGGACTGAAGCTTTCTTT. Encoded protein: CASSRGLKVGTEAFF.

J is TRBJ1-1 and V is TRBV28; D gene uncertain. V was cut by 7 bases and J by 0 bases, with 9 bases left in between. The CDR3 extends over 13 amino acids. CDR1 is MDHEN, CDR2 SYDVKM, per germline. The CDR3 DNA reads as TGTGCCAGCACCCCCCCCGTGAACACTGAAGCTTTCTTT. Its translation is CASTPPVNTEAFF.

The chain's CDR3 is CASSLVLRTDTQYF. CDR3 nucleotides: TGCGCCAGCAGCTTGGTCCTCCGCACAGATACGCAGTATTTT. The V gene is TRBV5-1, the J gene TRBJ2-3, with D uncertain. V gave up 0 bases and J gave up 1 base, with 6 bases separating them. In germline, CDR1 is SGHRS, CDR2 YFSETQ. The length of the CDR3 is 14 residues.

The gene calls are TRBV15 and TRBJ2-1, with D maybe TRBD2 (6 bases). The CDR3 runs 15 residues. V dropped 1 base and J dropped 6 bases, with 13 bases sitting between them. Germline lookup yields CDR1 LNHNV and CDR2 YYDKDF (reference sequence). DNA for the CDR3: TGTGCCACCAGCAGAGGTGGGACTGGGGTCAATGAGCAGTTCTTC. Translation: CATSRGGTGVNEQFF.

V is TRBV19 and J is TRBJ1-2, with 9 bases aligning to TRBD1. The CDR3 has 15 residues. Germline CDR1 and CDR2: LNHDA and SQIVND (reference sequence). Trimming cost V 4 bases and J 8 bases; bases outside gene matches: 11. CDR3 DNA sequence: TGTGCCAGTAGTACTTCCGGGACAGGGATCTTCGGCTACACCTTC. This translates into CASSTSGTGIFGYTF.

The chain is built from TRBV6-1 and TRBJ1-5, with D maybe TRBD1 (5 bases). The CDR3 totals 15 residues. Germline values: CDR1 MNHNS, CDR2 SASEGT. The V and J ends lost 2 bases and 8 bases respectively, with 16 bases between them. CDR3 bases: TGTGCCAGCAGTGAATGGGGCAGCCCCCGGGAGCCCCAGCATTTT. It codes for CASSEWGSPREPQHF.

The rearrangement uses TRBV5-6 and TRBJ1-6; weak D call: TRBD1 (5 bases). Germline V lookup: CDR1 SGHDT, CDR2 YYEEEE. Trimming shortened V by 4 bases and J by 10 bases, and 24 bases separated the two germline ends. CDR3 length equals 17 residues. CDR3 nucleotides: TGTGCCAGCAGCGCCCCTCCCAATATAGGGGTTGGCTCACCCCTCCACTTT. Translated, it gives CASSAPPNIGVGSPLHF.

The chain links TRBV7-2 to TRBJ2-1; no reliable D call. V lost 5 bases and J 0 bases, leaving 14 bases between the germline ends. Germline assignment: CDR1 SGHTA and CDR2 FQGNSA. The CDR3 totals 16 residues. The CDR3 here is CASSRRRLSSYNEQFF. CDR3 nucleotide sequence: TGTGCCAGCAGCAGACGACGGTTAAGCTCCTACAATGAGCAGTTCTTC.

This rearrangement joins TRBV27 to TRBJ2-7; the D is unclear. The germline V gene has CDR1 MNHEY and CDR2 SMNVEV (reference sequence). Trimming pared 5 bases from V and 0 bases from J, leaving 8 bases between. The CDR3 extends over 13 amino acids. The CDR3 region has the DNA TGTGCCAGCAGTCCGGCGGTCTCCTACGAGCAGTACTTC. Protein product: CASSPAVSYEQYF.

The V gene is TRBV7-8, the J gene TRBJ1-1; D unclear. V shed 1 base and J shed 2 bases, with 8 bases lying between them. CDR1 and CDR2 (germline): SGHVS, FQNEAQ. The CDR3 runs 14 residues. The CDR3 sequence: CASSLGNSNTEAFF. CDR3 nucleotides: TGTGCCAGCAGCTTAGGGAATTCCAACACTGAAGCTTTCTTT. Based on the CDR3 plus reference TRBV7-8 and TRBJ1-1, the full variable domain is GAGVSQSPRYKVAKRGQDVALRCDPISGHVSLFWYQQALGQGPEFLTYFQNEAQLDKSGLPSDRFFAERPEGSVSTLKIQRTQQEDSAVYLCASSLGNSNTEAFFGQGTRLTVV.

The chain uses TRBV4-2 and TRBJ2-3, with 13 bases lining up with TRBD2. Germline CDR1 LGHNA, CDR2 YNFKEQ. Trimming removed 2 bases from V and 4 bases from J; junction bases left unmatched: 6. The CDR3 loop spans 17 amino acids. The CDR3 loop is CASSQSLAGGVADTQYF. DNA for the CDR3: TGTGCCAGCAGCCAATCACTAGCGGGGGGGGTGGCAGATACGCAGTATTTT.

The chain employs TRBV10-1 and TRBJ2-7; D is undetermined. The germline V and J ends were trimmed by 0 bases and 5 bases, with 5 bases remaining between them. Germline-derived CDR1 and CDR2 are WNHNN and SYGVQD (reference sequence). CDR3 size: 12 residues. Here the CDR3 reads CASSESENEQYF. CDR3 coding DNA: TGCGCCAGCAGTGAGTCGGAAAACGAGCAGTACTTC.

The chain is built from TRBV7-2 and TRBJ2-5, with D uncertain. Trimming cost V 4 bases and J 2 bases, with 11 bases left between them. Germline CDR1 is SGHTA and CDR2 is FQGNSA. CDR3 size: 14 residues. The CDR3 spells CASSSLGRQETQYF. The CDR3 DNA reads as TGTGCCAGCAGCTCCTTGGGCAGGCAAGAGACCCAGTACTTC.

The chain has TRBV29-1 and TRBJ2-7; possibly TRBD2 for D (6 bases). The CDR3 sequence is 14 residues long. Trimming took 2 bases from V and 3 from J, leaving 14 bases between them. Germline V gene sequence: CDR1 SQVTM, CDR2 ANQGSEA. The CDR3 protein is CSVESGDASYEQYF. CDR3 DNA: TGCAGCGTTGAATCGGGGGATGCAAGCTACGAGCAGTACTTC.

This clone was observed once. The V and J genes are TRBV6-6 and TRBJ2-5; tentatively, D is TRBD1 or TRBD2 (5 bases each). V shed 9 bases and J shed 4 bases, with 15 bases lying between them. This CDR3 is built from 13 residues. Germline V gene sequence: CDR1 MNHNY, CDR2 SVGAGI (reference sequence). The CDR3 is CASRDRPGETQYF. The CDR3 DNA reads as TGTGCCAGTCGGGACCGCCCAGGAGAGACCCAGTACTTC.

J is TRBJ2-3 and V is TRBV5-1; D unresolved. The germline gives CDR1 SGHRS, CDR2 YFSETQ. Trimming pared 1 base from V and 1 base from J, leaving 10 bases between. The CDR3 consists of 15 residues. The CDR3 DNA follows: TGCGCCAGCAGCTTGCGACACCCTGGCACAGATACGCAGTATTTT. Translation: CASSLRHPGTDTQYF.

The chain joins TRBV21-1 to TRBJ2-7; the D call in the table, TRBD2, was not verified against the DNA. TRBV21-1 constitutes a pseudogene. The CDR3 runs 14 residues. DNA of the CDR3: TGTGCCAGCAGCCCAGACCCGGAGGACTACGAGCAGTACTTC. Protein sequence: CASSPDPEDYEQYF.

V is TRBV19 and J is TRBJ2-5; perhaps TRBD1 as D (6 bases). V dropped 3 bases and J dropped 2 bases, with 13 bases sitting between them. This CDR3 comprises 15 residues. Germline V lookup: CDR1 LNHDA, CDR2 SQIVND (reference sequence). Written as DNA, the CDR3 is TGTGCCAGTAGTATGGGGGCGAGGCAACAAGAGACCCAGTACTTC. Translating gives CASSMGARQQETQYF.

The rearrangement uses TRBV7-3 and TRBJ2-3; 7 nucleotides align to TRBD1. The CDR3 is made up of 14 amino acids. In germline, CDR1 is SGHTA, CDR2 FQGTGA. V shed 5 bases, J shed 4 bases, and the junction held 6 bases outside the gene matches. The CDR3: CASSPTGNADTQYF. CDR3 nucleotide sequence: TGTGCCAGCAGCCCGACAGGGAACGCAGATACGCAGTATTTT.